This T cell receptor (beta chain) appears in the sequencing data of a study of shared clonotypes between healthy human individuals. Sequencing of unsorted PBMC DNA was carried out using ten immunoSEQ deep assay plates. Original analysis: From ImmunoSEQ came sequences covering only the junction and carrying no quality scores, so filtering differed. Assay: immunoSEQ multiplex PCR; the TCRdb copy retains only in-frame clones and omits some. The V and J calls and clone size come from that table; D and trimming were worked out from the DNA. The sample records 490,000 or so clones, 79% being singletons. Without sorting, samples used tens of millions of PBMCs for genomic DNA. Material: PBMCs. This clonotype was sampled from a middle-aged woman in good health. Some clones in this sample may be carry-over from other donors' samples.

The CDR3 spells CASSPRTGGNVEAFF. In DNA, the CDR3 is TGTGCCAGCAGTCCCAGGACAGGAGGAAACGTAGAAGCTTTCTTT. The rearrangement links TRBV28 to TRBJ1-1; 7 bases map to TRBD1. The CDR3 sequence is 15 residues long. Germline V gene sequence: CDR1 MDHEN, CDR2 SYDVKM. With V trimmed by 5 bases and J by 8 bases, 14 bases remained unmatched. Based on the CDR3 plus reference TRBV28 and TRBJ1-1, the full variable domain is DVKVTQSSRYLVKRTGEKVFLECVQDMDHENMFWYRQDPGLGLRLIYFSYDVKMKEKGDIPEGYSVSREKKERFSLILESASTNQTSMYLCASSPRTGGNVEAFFGQGTRLTVV.